This TCR beta chain appears in the sequencing data of a study of cytomegalovirus exposure and HLA in healthy donors. CDR3 length: 16 residues. CDR1 is SGHVS, CDR2 FQNEAQ, per germline. Primers for the PCR totalled 60 Vbeta and 13 Jbeta. This table comes from immunoSEQ multiplex PCR, and its TCRdb copy is limited to in-frame clones, with some not included. Altogether about 140,000 clones are present, approximately 80% being singletons, with the ten largest covering more than 1.5%. Study observations and caveats: According to a later analysis, donors in an Asian-associated ancestry cluster reportedly had fewer N-insertions than the approximately 730-donor mean.

Turning to this clone: The antigen is unknown.

The sample taken for sequencing was PBMCs. The source of this sequence is a woman aged 40 to 50 in good health and CMV-seronegative. The V call is TRBV7-8, the J call TRBJ2-5; D is possibly TRBD2 (5 bases). The J call may be incorrect, as the DNA end agrees better with TRBJ2-7. The CDR3 loop is CASSLGAAVSSYEQYF. In DNA form, the CDR3 reads TGTGCCAGCAGCTTAGGGGCAGCGGTAAGCTCCTACGAGCAGTACTTC.